The 21 T cell receptor beta chains given below trace back to one sample, sequenced in a study of T cells after yellow fever vaccination. TCRdb recomputed calls from the 5' RACE reads with MiXCR, one row per CDR3 protein. Of hundreds of thousands of distinct CDR3 sequences listed, about 4% are singletons. Specimen: PBMCs, collected 5 days after the yellow fever booster vaccination. The receptors were sampled from a man between 18 and 29 years old who received the YFV17D yellow fever vaccine.

This clonotype was seen a handful of times. The rearrangement joins TRBV7-2 to TRBJ1-1; D is unresolved. V was shortened by 7 bases and J by 11 bases, with 11 bases between the two germline ends. CDR1 is SGHTA, CDR2 FQGNSA, per germline. The CDR3 runs 10 residues. CDR3 sequence: CASTRTGAFF. The CDR3 DNA reads as TGTGCCAGCACCCGGACGGGGGCTTTCTTT.

This clonotype was seen at least ten times. This chain connects TRBV5-4 to TRBJ2-5, with D possibly matching TRBD2 (5 bases). V dropped 3 bases and J dropped 7 bases, with 10 bases sitting between them. The germline gives CDR1 SGHNT, CDR2 YYREEE (reference sequence). The CDR3 covers 12 residues. CDR3 nucleotide sequence: TGTGCCAGCAGCTGGGGAGATGGGACCCAGTACTTC. This translates into CASSWGDGTQYF.

The V gene is TRBV15, the J gene TRBJ2-7; D is tentatively TRBD1 or TRBD2 (5 bases each). Germline V CDR1 and CDR2: LNHNV, YYDKDF (reference sequence). The CDR3 totals 16 residues. V was pared by 5 bases and J by 6 bases, with 23 bases between. The DNA of the CDR3 is TGTGCCACCAGCGCCCGCCGGGGCGGAGATGCTTCCGAGCAGTACTTC. It translates to CATSARRGGDASEQYF. The variable domain in full, with the rest retrieved from reference TRBV15 and TRBJ2-7, is DAMVIQNPRYQVTQFGKPVTLSCSQTLNHNVMYWYQQKSSQAPKLLFHYYDKDFNNEADTPDNFQSRRPNTSFCFLDIRSPGLGDTAMYLCATSARRGGDASEQYFGPGTRLTVT.

The chain employs TRBV29-1 and TRBJ2-7; TRBD1 aligns across 8 bases. The CDR3 contains 12 residues. The V segment lost 5 bases and the J segment 6 bases; nucleotides outside the gene matches: 6. Germline V lookup: CDR1 SQVTM, CDR2 ANQGSEA. CDR3 amino acids: CSVLDRVGEQYV. CDR3 nucleotide sequence: TGCAGCGTTCTGGACAGGGTAGGCGAGCAGTACGTC.

Only a few counts were recorded for this clonotype. The J gene is TRBJ1-1, the V gene TRBV9; TRBD1 aligns across 8 bases. The CDR3 runs 13 residues. J gave up 7 bases and V 0 bases, and 2 bases lay outside the gene matches. From germline, CDR1 is SGDLS and CDR2 YYNGEE. CDR3 in amino acids: CASSVGGTGEAFF. The CDR3 DNA reads TGTGCCAGCAGCGTAGGGGGGACAGGTGAAGCTTTCTTT.

The table lists this clonotype with a few counts. This chain uses TRBV6-5 with TRBJ1-1; D is uncertain. V was trimmed by 2 bases and J by 0 bases, leaving 13 bases between them. The germline CDR1 and CDR2 sequences are MNHEY and SVGAGI. The CDR3 is 16 amino acids. The CDR3 region is CASSYGGSEMNTEAFF. Written as DNA, the CDR3 is TGTGCCAGCAGTTACGGAGGATCAGAAATGAACACTGAAGCTTTCTTT.

J is TRBJ2-1 and V is TRBV4-3, with a weak D call TRBD2 (5 bases). This CDR3 is 15 amino acids long. CDR1 LGHNA and CDR2 YSLEER come from the germline V gene. The V and J ends lost 4 bases and 4 bases respectively, with 14 bases between them. CDR3 DNA: TGCGCCAGCAGCCCCGGGGTAGCCTATTACAATGAGCAGTTCTTC. Translated: CASSPGVAYYNEQFF.

Only a few counts were recorded for this clonotype. The J gene is TRBJ1-6, the V gene TRBV15, with D perhaps TRBD1 (6 bases). Germline V gives CDR1 LNHNV, CDR2 YYDKDF (reference sequence). The ends were cut back, 3 bases at V and 8 bases at J, with 11 bases in the middle. The CDR3 is 14 amino acids. CDR3 residues: CATSSRGEDSPLHF. CDR3 nucleotide sequence: TGTGCCACCAGCAGCAGGGGAGAGGATTCACCCCTCCACTTT.

The rearrangement joins TRBV6-2 or TRBV6-3 to TRBJ1-2; D unresolved. Germline-derived CDR1 and CDR2 are MNHEY and SVGEGT. Trimming took off 8 bases at V and 4 bases at J, with 20 bases between the two ends. The CDR3 consists of 15 residues. CDR3 sequence (DNA): TGTGCCAGCTGTCCATATAGTGGAGGAGCCTATGGCTACACCTTC. Protein product: CASCPYSGGAYGYTF.

This clonotype showed up just a few times. The rearrangement joins TRBV29-1 to TRBJ1-2; 12 bases map to TRBD1. Germline lookup yields CDR1 SQVTM and CDR2 ANQGSEA. V gave up 4 bases and J gave up 8 bases; unmatched junction bases: 14. The CDR3 totals 16 residues. This CDR3 is CSVGLGTGGPKGGYTF. The CDR3 bases are TGCAGCGTTGGACTCGGGACAGGGGGCCCAAAGGGAGGCTACACCTTC.

This clonotype was detected many times. The V call is TRBV28, the J call TRBJ1-6; 7 bases are shared with TRBD1. This CDR3 has 12 residues. J gave up 18 bases and V 6 bases, and 11 bases lay outside the gene matches. Germline CDR1 is MDHEN and CDR2 is SYDVKM. CDR3 DNA: TGTGCCAGCAGGAAACCCGGGACAGCCACCCACTTT. Translating it yields CASRKPGTATHF.

Ten or more counts support this clonotype. The chain joins TRBV7-8 to TRBJ2-3; TRBD2 is a possible D gene (6 bases). The CDR3 totals 16 residues. Between the trimmed V and J ends, which lost 2 bases and 2 bases, there was a span of 14 bases. The germline CDR1 and CDR2 sequences are SGHVS and FQNEAQ. The CDR3 DNA reads TGTGCCAGCAGCTTACGGGGAGGTGGCTTCACAGATACGCAGTATTTT. Protein sequence: CASSLRGGGFTDTQYF.

This clonotype has just a few counts. The chain recombines TRBV9 with TRBJ2-2; D gene ambiguous. The germline V gene has CDR1 SGDLS and CDR2 YYNGEE. The CDR3 spans 12 residues. V gave up 3 bases and J gave up 7 bases, with 7 bases separating them. CDR3 loop: CASSAAIGELFF. The CDR3 nucleotides are TGTGCCAGCAGCGCGGCGATCGGGGAGCTGTTTTTT.

The V gene is TRBV6-2 or TRBV6-3, the J gene TRBJ1-2; 7 nucleotides align to TRBD1. The CDR3 is 13 amino acids. J lost 5 bases, V lost 2 bases, and 2 bases had no gene match. Germline V gene lookup returns CDR1 MNHEY and CDR2 SVGEGT. The CDR3 here is CASSYRDRYGYTF. Written as DNA, the CDR3 is TGTGCCAGCAGTTACCGGGACAGATATGGCTACACCTTC.

This clonotype appeared a few times. The CDR3 is CASSKSTGGGEQFF. For the CDR3, the DNA is TGTGCCAGTAGTAAGTCGACAGGGGGGGGTGAGCAGTTCTTC. This chain connects TRBV19 to TRBJ2-1, with 9 bases identical to TRBD1. CDR3 size: 14 residues. Unmatched junction bases numbered 7, after V lost 4 bases and J lost 9 bases. Germline CDR1 is LNHDA and CDR2 is SQIVND (reference sequence).

This clonotype was seen a few times. The V and J genes are TRBV10-3 and TRBJ1-2; no reliable D call. The CDR3 is 13 amino acids. Germline V gene sequence: CDR1 ENHRY, CDR2 SYGVKD. Trimming cost V 4 bases and J 4 bases, with 10 bases left between them. DNA for the CDR3: TGTGCCATCAGTGCTGGGTCGGGCTATGGCTACACCTTC. Translated, it gives CAISAGSGYGYTF.

This clonotype has a count of ten or more. The chain links TRBV20-1 to TRBJ2-3; 7 bases match TRBD2. J gave up 0 bases and V 6 bases, and 9 bases lay outside the gene matches. Per germline, CDR1 DFQATT and CDR2 SNEGSKA (reference sequence). The CDR3 is made up of 15 amino acids. The CDR3 DNA reads TGCAGTGCCCCCCAGCGGGGCTATAGCACAGATACGCAGTATTTT. Protein sequence: CSAPQRGYSTDTQYF.

The chain employs TRBV12-3 or TRBV12-4 and TRBJ1-2, with 8 bases aligning to TRBD1. This CDR3 contains 14 residues. The V gene end was trimmed by 4 bases and the J gene end by 6 bases; junction bases not matched to a gene: 7. This CDR3 is CASSSDRARNGYTF. The CDR3 DNA is TGTGCCAGCAGTTCGGACAGGGCGAGGAATGGCTACACCTTC.

This clonotype came up a few times. V gene TRBV28 combines with J gene TRBJ2-3; D call uncertain. The germline V gene has CDR1 MDHEN and CDR2 SYDVKM. The CDR3 is 13 residues long. V was pared by 6 bases and J by 6 bases, with 13 bases between. The CDR3 is CASSSTSPDTQYF. CDR3 DNA sequence: TGTGCCAGCAGCAGTACCAGCCCGGATACGCAGTATTTT. Full variable domain (outside the CDR3, taken from reference TRBV28 and TRBJ2-3): DVKVTQSSRYLVKRTGEKVFLECVQDMDHENMFWYRQDPGLGLRLIYFSYDVKMKEKGDIPEGYSVSREKKERFSLILESASTNQTSMYLCASSSTSPDTQYFGPGTRLTVL.

J is TRBJ2-3 and V is TRBV1; TRBD2 is the table's D call and was not checked against the DNA. TRBV1 is tagged as a pseudogene. The CDR3 runs to 19 residues. CDR3 DNA sequence: TGCACCAGCAGCCTACGCGGCTTGACTAGCGGGGAAGGTGTGGATACGCAGTATTTT. This translates into CTSSLRGLTSGEGVDTQYF.

The table lists this clonotype with a few counts. The chain couples TRBV4-3 to TRBJ1-2; perhaps TRBD1 as D (5 bases). The CDR3 spans 15 residues. The V end was cut by 0 bases, the J end by 8 bases, with 16 bases between. Germline lookup yields CDR1 LGHNA and CDR2 YSLEER. The CDR3 DNA follows: TGCGCCAGCAGCCAAGACTTGACAGAGAGTCAGGGCTACACCTTC. It encodes CASSQDLTESQGYTF.